Given below is one T cell receptor (beta chain) in context. The sample originates from a study of blood T cell repertoires in COVID-19. Study-level information: PBMCs, B-cell-depleted T cells, or T cells provided the cDNA or gDNA that made up the material.

This CDR3 has 15 residues. Trimming removed 4 bases from V and 0 bases from J, with 10 bases in between. Germline V gene lookup returns CDR1 WSHSY and CDR2 SAAADI. Profiled with immunoSEQ multiplex PCR; TCRdb holds only in-frame clones, not every one. The table shows 310,000 or so clones, with roughly nine tenths occurring only once. This chain links TRBV10-2 with TRBJ2-1; maybe TRBD2 (6 bases). This clonotype originated in a middle-aged woman who had recovered from COVID-19. The sequenced sample was PBMCs or T cells enriched from blood (not recorded which). This CDR3 is CASSVAVSSYNEQFF. The DNA of the CDR3 is TGCGCCAGCAGTGTAGCGGTGAGCTCCTACAATGAGCAGTTCTTC.